This TCR beta chain was obtained from a study of post-analysis software for immune sequencing data. Study-wide results and caveats: Relative to controls, patients with multiple sclerosis showed significantly lower normalized Chao1 diversity. Patients showed TRBV5-6, TRBV5-1 and TRBV20-1 among about five TRBV segments more frequent than in controls.

The authors incorporated unique molecular identifiers into the TCR beta cDNA libraries. MiXCR, applied by TCRdb to the PCR reads, yields one record per CDR3 protein. The sample holds a few hundred thousand distinct CDR3 sequences, 39% seen once. V gave up 5 bases and J gave up 9 bases, with 8 bases separating them. This CDR3 is 12 amino acids long. Per germline, CDR1 LGHDT and CDR2 YNNKEL (reference sequence). Notes on this clonotype: Its antigen is unidentified.

This clonotype was obtained from a girl aged 2-10 years with multiple sclerosis. The material sequenced was blood. V gene TRBV3-1 combines with J gene TRBJ1-6; D is ambiguous. The CDR3 nucleotides read TGTGCCAGCAGCGCAGTAGCTTCACCCCTCCACTTT. Translation gives CASSAVASPLHF.